The 16 T cell receptor beta chains reported below all come from one sample, sequenced in a study of blood T cell repertoires in COVID-19. Only in-frame clones appear in the TCRdb table, and some are missing; sequencing was by immunoSEQ multiplex PCR. In the table there are 200,000 or so clones, roughly 84% of which are singletons. The material sequenced was peripheral blood. These receptors all stem from a woman in her sixties who had recovered from COVID-19.

The CDR3 DNA reads as TGTGCCAGCAGCCTCACCTGGGGGGGTAGTGAGCAGTTCTTC. Encoded protein: CASSLTWGGSEQFF. V usage is TRBV27 and J usage is TRBJ2-1, with 7 bases lining up with TRBD2. The CDR3 sequence is 14 residues long. Germline V CDR1 and CDR2: MNHEY, SMNVEV (reference sequence). V trimming: 6 bases; J trimming: 9 bases; junction bases outside the gene matches: 11.

This chain links TRBV9 with TRBJ1-2; D gene ambiguous. V dropped 0 bases and J dropped 1 base, with 7 bases sitting between them. In germline, CDR1 is SGDLS, CDR2 YYNGEE. This CDR3 has 14 amino acids. The CDR3 sequence is CASSVATGNYGYTF. DNA of the CDR3: TGTGCCAGCAGCGTAGCAACGGGTAACTATGGCTACACCTTC. The full variable domain, in which reference TRBV9 and TRBJ1-2 provide the parts outside the CDR3, is DSGVTQTPKHLITATGQRVTLRCSPRSGDLSVYWYQQSLDQGLQFLIQYYNGEERAKGNILERFSAQQFPDLHSELNLSSLELGDSALYFCASSVATGNYGYTFGSGTRLTVV.

This clone was observed a few times. The DNA for the CDR3 is TGTGCCAGCAGTTACACAGGGCCGGTGGCCGGGGAGCTGTTTTTT. Protein: CASSYTGPVAGELFF. V is TRBV6-5 and J is TRBJ2-2; D is perhaps TRBD1 (6 bases). V was clipped by 2 bases and J by 6 bases, with 13 bases between them. The germline CDR1 and CDR2 sequences are MNHEY and SVGAGI. CDR3 length equals 15 residues.

The gene calls are TRBV4-3 and TRBJ2-5; 13 nucleotides line up with TRBD2. The J segment lost 5 bases and the V segment lost 4 bases, leaving 4 bases of the junction unmatched. CDR1 is LGHNA and CDR2 is YSLEER in the germline V gene. The CDR3 contains 15 residues. This chain's CDR3 is CASSPTGLAGETQYF. In nucleotides, the CDR3 is TGCGCCAGCAGCCCGACGGGACTAGCGGGGGAGACCCAGTACTTC.

The chain employs TRBV10-1 and TRBJ1-2; D possibly corresponds to TRBD1 (6 bases). CDR1 WNHNN and CDR2 SYGVQD come from the germline V gene (reference sequence). This CDR3 is 13 amino acids long. The V end was cut by 4 bases, the J end by 4 bases, with 10 bases between. CDR3 residues: CASSADRIYGYTF. The CDR3 nucleotides read TGCGCCAGCAGTGCGGACAGAATCTATGGCTACACCTTC.

This sequence joins TRBV5-5 and TRBJ2-7, with D possibly being TRBD2 (6 bases). Germline CDR1 is SGHKS and CDR2 is YYEKEE (reference sequence). V dropped 2 bases and J dropped 7 bases, with 19 bases sitting between them. The CDR3 has 15 amino acids. Here the CDR3 DNA reads TGTGCCAGCAGCTTTTCCGGGACTGGGATGGGGGAGCAGTACTTC. Translating it yields CASSFSGTGMGEQYF.

The rearrangement links TRBV9 to TRBJ2-5; D might be TRBD1 (6 bases). Trimming left V 0 bases short and J 4 bases short, with 10 bases between. Germline V gene sequence: CDR1 SGDLS, CDR2 YYNGEE. The CDR3 has 14 residues. CDR3 amino acids: CASSVVEGVETQYF. The CDR3 coding sequence is TGTGCCAGCAGCGTAGTCGAGGGGGTAGAGACCCAGTACTTC.

The chain has TRBV18 and TRBJ2-1; 11 nucleotides line up with TRBD2. V gave up 6 bases and J gave up 2 bases; unmatched junction bases: 6. This CDR3 comprises 16 residues. From germline, CDR1 is KGHSH and CDR2 LQKENI. CDR3 in amino acids: CASSRSSGGTYNEQFF. The CDR3 DNA reads as TGTGCCAGCTCCCGTTCTAGCGGGGGGACCTACAATGAGCAGTTCTTC.

The CDR3 here is CAISESGRGGETQYF. CDR3 DNA: TGTGCCATCAGTGAGTCCGGCAGGGGTGGAGAGACCCAGTACTTC. The rearrangement joins TRBV10-3 to TRBJ2-5, with D possibly TRBD1 on 6 matching bases. The length of the CDR3 is 15 residues. Per the germline V gene, CDR1 is ENHRY and CDR2 is SYGVKD. Trimming pared 0 bases from V and 4 bases from J, leaving 12 bases between.

Here the CDR3 DNA reads TGTGCCAGTAGTATTCGTTCCGTCTCAGGGTCACCCCTCCACTTT. Its protein is CASSIRSVSGSPLHF. The gene calls are TRBV19 and TRBJ1-6, with D maybe TRBD1 (5 bases). CDR1 and CDR2 from the germline V gene are LNHDA and SQIVND (reference sequence). The V end was cut by 3 bases, the J end by 10 bases, with 16 bases between. The CDR3 sequence is 15 residues long.

The rearrangement uses TRBV27 and TRBJ1-1; 10 bases align to TRBD1. The J segment lost 0 bases and the V segment lost 5 bases, leaving 9 bases of the junction unmatched. Germline loops: CDR1 MNHEY, CDR2 SMNVEV (reference sequence). The CDR3 contains 17 residues. The CDR3: CASSPGTGAILNTEAFF. Written as DNA, the CDR3 is TGTGCCAGCAGTCCGGGGACAGGGGCGATCTTGAACACTGAAGCTTTCTTT.

This clone has just one count. This chain uses TRBV7-2 with TRBJ1-1, with 8 bases fitting TRBD1. CDR1 and CDR2 (germline): SGHTA, FQGNSA. CDR3 length: 14 amino acids. V shed 5 bases and J 4 bases; nucleotides not matched to a gene: 6. The CDR3 region has the DNA TGTGCCAGCAGCACCAGGGGGCGCGTCACTGAAGCTTTCTTT. Translation: CASSTRGRVTEAFF.

This chain uses TRBV20-1 with TRBJ2-7; D is unclear. Germline CDR1 and CDR2: DFQATT and SNEGSKA (reference sequence). The length of the CDR3 is 11 residues. The V end lost 0 bases, the J end lost 9 bases, and 9 bases lay between the germline ends. This CDR3 is CSARDYLLQYF. The CDR3 DNA is TGCAGTGCTAGAGATTATCTTCTGCAGTACTTC.

V gene TRBV4-1 combines with J gene TRBJ1-5; a possible D gene is TRBD1 (5 bases). The V gene lost 1 base and the J gene lost 4 bases, with 20 bases spanning the gap. This CDR3 comprises 18 residues. CDR1 MGHRA and CDR2 YSYEKL come from the germline V gene. CDR3 nucleotides: TGCGCCAGCAGCCAAGGAAAGTTTACCGGGGGGAAAAATCAGCCCCAGCATTTT. It yields the protein CASSQGKFTGGKNQPQHF.

The chain joins TRBV7-8 to TRBJ1-5; D gene unclear. The CDR3 is 14 amino acids. Germline V gene lookup returns CDR1 SGHVS and CDR2 FQNEAQ. The V and J ends lost 1 base and 2 bases respectively, with 6 bases between them. The DNA of the CDR3 is TGTGCCAGCAGCTTAGAAGCGGGCAATCAGCCCCAGCATTTT. Amino acid sequence: CASSLEAGNQPQHF.

The V gene is TRBV9, the J gene TRBJ2-7; TRBD1 agrees at 8 bases. Per germline, CDR1 SGDLS and CDR2 YYNGEE. The CDR3 covers 10 residues. V gave up 8 bases and J gave up 5 bases; unmatched junction bases: 0. The CDR3, as DNA: TGTGCCAGGACAGGGGACGAGCAGTACTTC. Amino acid sequence: CARTGDEQYF.